These 32 T cell receptor beta chains came from one sample sequenced in a study of T cell responses to AZD1222 COVID-19 vaccine. Sequenced by immunoSEQ multiplex PCR; TCRdb stores in-frame clones only, minus some. Of 130,000 or so clones listed, approximately 90% are singletons. The sample here was peripheral blood, taken on day 0 of AZD1222 vaccination. The source of these receptors is an adult in good health.

This chain connects TRBV6-5 to TRBJ1-4; tentatively, D is TRBD1 (6 bases). Germline values: CDR1 MNHEY, CDR2 SVGAGI. The CDR3 is made up of 15 amino acids. V lost 2 bases, J lost 4 bases, and 11 bases lay in between. The CDR3 DNA sequence: TGTGCCAGCAGTTACACCGGACAGCGTAATGAAAAACTGTTTTTT. Residues: CASSYTGQRNEKLFF.

This clone was seen just once. V is TRBV6-5 and J is TRBJ2-7, with TRBD2 matching 11 bases. The CDR3 runs 15 residues. Trimming at V came to 6 bases and at J to 6 bases, leaving 10 bases not matched to a gene. Germline values: CDR1 MNHEY, CDR2 SVGAGI. CDR3 DNA: TGTGCCAGCAGCTCCTATAGCGGGAGGGCCTTCGAGCAGTACTTC. Its protein product is CASSSYSGRAFEQYF.

The genes are TRBV6-2 or TRBV6-3 and TRBJ2-7, with a tentative D call TRBD2 (7 bases). The CDR3 is 15 amino acids. Germline CDR1 reads MNHEY; CDR2 reads SVGEGT. V was shortened by 4 bases and J by 2 bases, with 15 bases between the two germline ends. The CDR3 region is CASSSGGGFTYEQYF. CDR3 nucleotide sequence: TGTGCCAGCAGTTCGGGCGGGGGCTTTACCTACGAGCAGTACTTC.

CDR3 DNA: TGTGCCAGCTCCGGGGCTGGCTTGGGCAATCAGCCCCAGCATTTT. Translated: CASSGAGLGNQPQHF. J is TRBJ1-5 and V is TRBV18; a possible D gene is TRBD1 (5 bases). The CDR3 extends over 15 amino acids. V dropped 6 bases and J dropped 2 bases, with 14 bases sitting between them. Germline V gives CDR1 KGHSH, CDR2 LQKENI.

The chain employs TRBV28 and TRBJ1-4, with D uncertain. The V end lost 5 bases, the J end lost 0 bases, and 10 bases lay between the germline ends. The CDR3 covers 15 residues. Per the germline V gene, CDR1 is MDHEN and CDR2 is SYDVKM. The CDR3 sequence is CASSTASATNEKLFF. The CDR3, as DNA: TGTGCCAGCAGTACTGCCTCAGCAACTAATGAAAAACTGTTTTTT.

Regarding this clone: Other DNA sequences from this sample encode an identical CDR3 as well. The chain uses TRBV28 and TRBJ1-2; maybe TRBD1 (5 bases). With 4 bases removed from V and 4 bases from J, the gap between germline ends came to 7 bases. The CDR3 spans 12 residues. From germline, CDR1 is MDHEN and CDR2 SYDVKM. CDR3 nucleotides: TGTGCCAGCAGTTCGAGGGGCTATGGCTACACCTTC. It is translated as CASSSRGYGYTF.

The chain recombines TRBV29-1 with TRBJ2-5, with 9 nucleotides matching TRBD1. The CDR3 length is 13 residues. Germline loops: CDR1 SQVTM, CDR2 ANQGSEA. J gave up 2 bases and V 7 bases, and 5 bases lay outside the gene matches. DNA of the CDR3: TGCAGCGCAAGGGGGACAGGGCAAGAGACCCAGTACTTC. It is translated as CSARGTGQETQYF.

The chain combines TRBV3-1 (or the pseudogene TRBV3-2) with TRBJ2-1, with 7 bases fitting TRBD2. Germline lookup yields CDR1 LGHDT and CDR2 YNNKEL (reference sequence). With 1 base clipped from V and 5 bases from J, the junction kept 2 bases outside the gene matches. The CDR3 length is 14 residues. The CDR3 is CASSQAGGHNEQFF. DNA of the CDR3: TGTGCCAGCAGCCAAGCGGGAGGCCACAATGAGCAGTTCTTC.

The V and J genes are TRBV27 and TRBJ2-6; D perhaps matches TRBD1 (5 bases). CDR1 is MNHEY and CDR2 is SMNVEV in the germline V gene (reference sequence). Trimming left V 8 bases short and J 0 bases short, with 14 bases between. This CDR3 contains 16 residues. Here the CDR3 reads CASRRAGYSGANVLTF. CDR3 DNA sequence: TGTGCCAGCCGTCGGGCAGGGTACTCTGGGGCCAACGTCCTGACTTTC.

The chain is built from TRBV18 and TRBJ1-2, with D perhaps TRBD1 (5 bases). This CDR3 has 15 amino acids. Germline CDR1 and CDR2: KGHSH and LQKENI. V lost 8 bases, J lost 0 bases, and 16 bases lay in between. The CDR3 bases are TGTGCCAGCCTTAACGACAGATTGACTAACTATGGCTACACCTTC. Translation: CASLNDRLTNYGYTF.

This sequence joins TRBV4-2 and TRBJ1-1; D is ambiguous. Germline lookup yields CDR1 LGHNA and CDR2 YNFKEQ. The CDR3 is 17 residues long. Trimming took 1 base from V and 0 from J, leaving 15 bases between them. The CDR3 coding sequence is TGTGCCAGCAGCCAAGTCAGAATGGGGAACCTGAACACTGAAGCTTTCTTT. It is translated as CASSQVRMGNLNTEAFF.

The gene calls are TRBV4-3 and TRBJ1-1, with D perhaps matching TRBD1 (6 bases). Germline V gene data show CDR1 as LGHNA and CDR2 as YSLEER. V was clipped by 2 bases and J by 4 bases, with 11 bases between them. The CDR3 has 14 residues. CDR3 region: CASSQQTGSTEAFF. DNA of the CDR3: TGCGCCAGCAGCCAACAAACAGGGTCCACTGAAGCTTTCTTT.

The chain combines TRBV10-2 with TRBJ2-1; D remains ambiguous. V gave up 3 bases and J gave up 6 bases, with 12 bases separating them. This CDR3 has 14 amino acids. CDR1 and CDR2 (germline): WSHSY, SAAADI. In DNA form, the CDR3 reads TGCGCCAGCAGTGATAGGGTCCTCGGCAATGAGCAGTTCTTC. Protein: CASSDRVLGNEQFF.

The rearrangement joins TRBV11-3 to TRBJ2-1; TRBD2 aligns across 10 bases. Germline V CDR1 and CDR2: SGHNT, YENEEA. The CDR3 covers 19 residues. Trimming removed 1 base from V and 3 bases from J; junction bases left unmatched: 12. CDR3 amino acids: CASSLGGWLAGVDYNEQFF. DNA of the CDR3: TGTGCCAGCAGCTTAGGTGGGTGGCTAGCGGGAGTAGACTACAATGAGCAGTTCTTC.

V gene TRBV5-1 combines with J gene TRBJ2-3; the D is unclear. The CDR3 totals 16 residues. Germline assignment: CDR1 SGHRS and CDR2 YFSETQ. The V end lost 3 bases, the J end lost 0 bases, and 14 bases lay between the germline ends. CDR3 region: CASSYFALKSTDTQYF. The CDR3 coding sequence is TGCGCCAGCAGCTATTTCGCGTTAAAGAGCACAGATACGCAGTATTTT.

The V gene is TRBV6-5, the J gene TRBJ2-7, with D hard to call. From germline, CDR1 is MNHEY and CDR2 SVGAGI. The CDR3 loop spans 14 amino acids. Deletions cut 7 bases from V and 0 bases from J, with 13 bases between. CDR3 nucleotides: TGTGCCAGCACTCCAGGTTGGGGCTCCTACGAGCAGTACTTC. Translated: CASTPGWGSYEQYF.

The gene calls are TRBV29-1 and TRBJ1-2; weak D call: TRBD1 (5 bases). With 7 bases removed from V and 8 bases from J, the gap between germline ends came to 17 bases. Germline values: CDR1 SQVTM, CDR2 ANQGSEA. This CDR3 comprises 12 residues. CDR3 amino acids: CSAGTVTIGYTF. DNA for the CDR3: TGCAGCGCTGGGACGGTTACTATCGGCTACACCTTC.

The chain combines TRBV3-1 (or the pseudogene TRBV3-2) with TRBJ2-1; D is perhaps TRBD1 (6 bases). Trimming left V 3 bases short and J 0 bases short, with 6 bases between. Germline CDR1 is LGHDT and CDR2 is YNNKEL (reference sequence). There are 14 residues in the CDR3. This CDR3 is CASSQDSSYNEQFF. For the CDR3, the DNA is TGTGCCAGCAGCCAGGACAGCTCCTACAATGAGCAGTTCTTC.

The chain employs TRBV3-1 (or the pseudogene TRBV3-2) and TRBJ2-1; D gene unclear. The V end was cut by 0 bases, the J end by 5 bases, with 17 bases between. Germline assignment: CDR1 LGHDT and CDR2 YNNKEL (reference sequence). The length of the CDR3 is 17 residues. CDR3 region: CASSQDSGQRPDNEQFF. The CDR3 nucleotides read TGTGCCAGCAGCCAAGATTCGGGCCAGCGCCCTGACAATGAGCAGTTCTTC.

The chain joins TRBV10-2 to TRBJ1-1; tentatively, D is TRBD1 (6 bases). The germline V gene has CDR1 WSHSY and CDR2 SAAADI. This CDR3 contains 18 residues. The V end was cut by 3 bases, the J end by 5 bases, with 25 bases between. In nucleotides, the CDR3 is TGCGCCAGCAGTGAATTGGGCGCAGGGGCGAATGGGCGGACTGAAGCTTTCTTT. Amino acid sequence: CASSELGAGANGRTEAFF.

This rearrangement joins TRBV7-2 to TRBJ1-4, with TRBD1 matching 9 bases. Germline V lookup: CDR1 SGHTA, CDR2 FQGNSA. The CDR3 spans 15 residues. The ends lost 4 bases at V and 3 bases at J; junction bases unmatched: 3. The CDR3 reads CASSWDRVPNEKLFF. In nucleotides, the CDR3 is TGTGCCAGCAGCTGGGACAGGGTACCTAATGAAAAACTGTTTTTT.

J is TRBJ1-1 and V is TRBV10-2; TRBD1 matches 10 bases. The CDR3 is made up of 15 amino acids. The ends lost 6 bases at V and 5 bases at J; junction bases unmatched: 9. CDR1 and CDR2 (germline): WSHSY, SAAADI. The CDR3 nucleotides read TGCGCCAGCAGAGCCCTAGGACAGGGGGGAACTGAAGCTTTCTTT. Its translation: CASRALGQGGTEAFF.

J is TRBJ2-2 and V is TRBV5-1; no reliable D call. The CDR3 is 14 residues long. Germline-derived CDR1 and CDR2 are SGHRS and YFSETQ. Trimming removed 0 bases at V and 4 bases at J, with 7 bases between. The DNA for the CDR3 is TGCGCCAGCAGCTTGGCAGCAGGCACCGGGGAGCTGTTTTTT. It specifies CASSLAAGTGELFF.

This clone occurred a few times. V gene TRBV27 combines with J gene TRBJ2-7, with TRBD1 identical over 7 bases. The germline CDR1 and CDR2 sequences are MNHEY and SMNVEV (reference sequence). V lost 5 bases, J lost 0 bases, and 4 bases stayed unmatched. This CDR3 spans 14 amino acids. CDR3 loop: CASSTRDSSYEQYF. The CDR3 DNA reads as TGTGCCAGCAGTACCCGGGACAGCTCCTACGAGCAGTACTTC.

This chain connects TRBV7-9 to TRBJ1-4; D is undetermined. Germline V gives CDR1 SEHNR, CDR2 FQNEAQ (reference sequence). The V end was cut by 2 bases, the J end by 4 bases, with 11 bases between. The CDR3 has 15 residues. CDR3 residues: CASSLLGSINEKLFF. As DNA, the CDR3 is TGTGCCAGCAGCTTATTGGGCAGTATTAATGAAAAACTGTTTTTT. The full variable domain, completed using reference TRBV7-9 and TRBJ1-4, is DTGVSQNPRHKITKRGQNVTFRCDPISEHNRLYWYRQTLGQGPEFLTYFQNEAQLEKSRLLSDRFSAERPKGSFSTLEIQRTEQGDSAMYLCASSLLGSINEKLFFGSGTQLSVL.

This clone was observed a few times. The chain uses TRBV6-5 and TRBJ1-5; D is unresolved. Germline values: CDR1 MNHEY, CDR2 SVGAGI. Trimming removed 5 bases from V and 3 bases from J, with 14 bases in between. This CDR3 is 15 amino acids long. The CDR3 DNA follows: TGTGCCAGCAGTCGCCCGGGCGTGGACAATCAGCCCCAGCATTTT. Translating it yields CASSRPGVDNQPQHF.

The rearrangement joins TRBV28 to TRBJ2-7; D not resolved. V was clipped by 5 bases and J by 7 bases, with 12 bases between them. From germline, CDR1 is MDHEN and CDR2 SYDVKM. This CDR3 has 12 amino acids. CDR3 sequence reads: CASSPGLREQYF. CDR3 nucleotide sequence: TGTGCCAGCAGTCCGGGTTTGCGGGAGCAGTACTTC.

The rearrangement links TRBV6-4 to TRBJ1-6; TRBD1 matches at 8 bases. Germline V gives CDR1 MRHNA, CDR2 SNTAGT. The J segment lost 7 bases and the V segment lost 6 bases, leaving 2 bases of the junction unmatched. This CDR3 has 13 residues. CDR3 protein: CASRDRENSPLHF. For the CDR3, the DNA is TGTGCCAGCAGGGACAGGGAAAATTCACCCCTCCACTTT.

The chain combines TRBV19 with TRBJ2-1, with TRBD2 matching 12 bases. Trimming at V came to 5 bases and at J to 9 bases, leaving 11 bases not matched to a gene. CDR3 length equals 16 residues. CDR1 and CDR2 from the germline V gene are LNHDA and SQIVND (reference sequence). The CDR3 sequence: CASSSTSSGRAGEQFF. CDR3 nucleotide sequence: TGTGCCAGTAGTTCTACCTCTAGCGGGAGGGCGGGTGAGCAGTTCTTC.

The chain combines TRBV5-1 with TRBJ2-7; 10 nucleotides agree with TRBD1. Looked up from germline, CDR1 is SGHRS and CDR2 is YFSETQ. The CDR3 has 17 residues. V shed 0 bases, J shed 3 bases, and the junction held 9 bases outside the gene matches. The CDR3 DNA reads as TGCGCCAGCAGCTTGGTCAGCCCATGGACAGGGGGCTACGAGCAGTACTTC. It codes for CASSLVSPWTGGYEQYF. The full variable domain, completed using reference TRBV5-1 and TRBJ2-7, is KAGVTQTPRYLIKTRGQQVTLSCSPISGHRSVSWYQQTPGQGLQFLFEYFSETQRNKGNFPGRFSGRQFSNSRSEMNVSTLELGDSALYLCASSLVSPWTGGYEQYFGPGTRLTVT.

The chain combines TRBV2 with TRBJ2-6; no clear D gene. The CDR3 spans 15 residues. V was clipped by 2 bases and J by 4 bases, with 9 bases between them. Germline-derived CDR1 and CDR2 are SNHLY and FYNNEI. DNA for the CDR3: TGTGCCAGCAGTGAACGCTTCATGGGGGCCAACGTCCTGACTTTC. This translates into CASSERFMGANVLTF.

A word on this clone: This same CDR3 is encoded by further DNA sequences in the sample. V usage is TRBV7-5 and J usage is TRBJ1-1; no check of the table's D call, TRBD1, against the DNA was made. TRBV7-5 is described as a pseudogene. The CDR3 length is 15 residues. The CDR3: CVRSLHRQMNTEAFF. The CDR3, as DNA: TGTGTCAGAAGCTTGCACAGACAAATGAACACTGAAGCTTTCTTT.